The T cell receptor (beta chain) under discussion was sequenced for a study of cytomegalovirus exposure and HLA in healthy donors. General observations from the study: Generally TCR sequences proved uncommon, though certain public TCRs appeared in numerous donors.

The CDR3 consists of 14 residues. Amplification used 60 Vbeta primers and 13 Jbeta primers. Sequencing was performed with immunoSEQ multiplex PCR; in TCRdb, only in-frame clones are kept and a portion is missing. The sample table sets out over 45,000 clones. On this clone: The antigen remains undetermined.

The receptor's source is a woman under 30 in good health and CMV-seronegative. This chain connects TRBV21-1 to TRBJ1-5; TRBD1, the table's D call, was not compared with the DNA. TRBV21-1 is termed a pseudogene. Material: PBMCs. The DNA for the CDR3 is TGTGCCAGCAAAGACAGGGGATGCGGTCAGCCCCAGCATTTT. Encoded protein: CASKDRGCGQPQHF.